This record covers a single TCR beta chain. These data are taken from a study of CD8 T cells in Susac syndrome. Random hexamers were used to reverse transcribe an amount of about 0.45 to 1 ug RNA. TCRdb analysed the immunoSEQ multiplex PCR reads with MiXCR anew, one entry per CDR3 protein. This sample carries roughly 130,000 distinct CDR3 sequences, 90% to 95% of them seen once, and the ten largest clones take approximately 0.12%. V gave up 5 bases and J gave up 5 bases, with 14 bases separating them. The CDR3 is made up of 14 amino acids. This TCR was recovered from a human donor in good health. V usage is TRBV12-3 or TRBV12-4 and J usage is TRBJ2-3, with D uncertain. The sequenced material came from CD4+ T cells from PBMCs. The CDR3 DNA follows: TGTGCCAGCAGTCACAACCCGTGGCGAGATACGCAGTATTTT. Its protein is CASSHNPWRDTQYF.